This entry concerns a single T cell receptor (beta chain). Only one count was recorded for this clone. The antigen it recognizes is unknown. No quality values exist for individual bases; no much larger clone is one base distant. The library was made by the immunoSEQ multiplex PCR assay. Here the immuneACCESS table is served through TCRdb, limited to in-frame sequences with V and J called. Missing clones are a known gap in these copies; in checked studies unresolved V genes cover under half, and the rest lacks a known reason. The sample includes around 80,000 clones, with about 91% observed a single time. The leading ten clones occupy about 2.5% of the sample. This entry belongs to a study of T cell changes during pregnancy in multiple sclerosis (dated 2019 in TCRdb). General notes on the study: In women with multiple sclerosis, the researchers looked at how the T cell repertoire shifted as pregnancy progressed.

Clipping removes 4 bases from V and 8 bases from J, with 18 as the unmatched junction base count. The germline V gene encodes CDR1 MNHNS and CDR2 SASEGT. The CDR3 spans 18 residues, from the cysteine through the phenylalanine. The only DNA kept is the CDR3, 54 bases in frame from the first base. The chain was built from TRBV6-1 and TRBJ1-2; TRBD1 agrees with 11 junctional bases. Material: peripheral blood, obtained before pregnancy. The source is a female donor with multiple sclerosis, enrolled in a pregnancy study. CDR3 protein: CASSGGTGGFSSRFGYTF. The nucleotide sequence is TGTGCCAGCAGTGGAGGGACAGGGGGTTTTTCTAGCAGATTCGGCTACACCTTC.